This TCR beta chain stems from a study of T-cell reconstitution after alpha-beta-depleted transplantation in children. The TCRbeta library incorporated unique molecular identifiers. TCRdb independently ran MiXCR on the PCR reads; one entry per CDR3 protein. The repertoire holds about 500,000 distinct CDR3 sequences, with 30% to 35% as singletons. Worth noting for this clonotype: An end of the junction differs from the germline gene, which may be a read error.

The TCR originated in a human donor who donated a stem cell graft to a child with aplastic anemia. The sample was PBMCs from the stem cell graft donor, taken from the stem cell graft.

The CDR3 DNA is TGTGCCAGCACCCAAAGGCGAACGGATACGCAGTATTTC. Protein product: CASTQRRTDTQYF. The chain has TRBV6-2 or TRBV6-3 and TRBJ2-3; D gene unclear. CDR3 length: 13 amino acids. Looked up from germline, CDR1 is MNHEY and CDR2 is SVGEGT.